This TCR beta chain originates from a study of blood T cell repertoires in COVID-19. Study in general: Samples came from the United States, Italy and Spain, spanning acute and convalescent COVID-19. Sources were T cells, B-cell-depleted T cells, or PBMCs; the material itself was cDNA or gDNA.

In the authors' workflow: Estimates of nucleated cell counts were drawn from the amplification of reference gene primers. TCRdb's table, derived via immunoSEQ multiplex PCR, lists solely in-frame clones and lacks some. The DNA gave D and trimming, while V, J and clone size come from that table. This sample has approximately 130,000 clones, with approximately 89% found just once. CDR1 and CDR2 (germline): SEHNR, FQNEAQ (reference sequence). The CDR3 totals 14 residues. Trimming stripped 5 bases from V and 5 bases from J, with 15 bases between. This receptor was taken from a human donor in a cohort sampled during active COVID-19. This chain connects TRBV7-9 to TRBJ2-5; D is unresolved. Material: peripheral blood. The CDR3 reads CASSPTAGLETQYF. As DNA, the CDR3 is TGTGCCAGCAGCCCCACGGCAGGTTTGGAGACCCAGTACTTC. Full variable domain (outside the CDR3, taken from reference TRBV7-9 and TRBJ2-5): DTGVSQNPRHKITKRGQNVTFRCDPISEHNRLYWYRQTLGQGPEFLTYFQNEAQLEKSRLLSDRFSAERPKGSFSTLEIQRTEQGDSAMYLCASSPTAGLETQYFGPGTRLLVL.